A selection of T cell receptor beta chains follows, all from one sample in a study of shared clonotypes between healthy human individuals. Some clones are missing from TCRdb's copy, which holds only in-frame ones; the method was immunoSEQ multiplex PCR. The profile covers fewer than 1.8 million clones, with roughly 98.5% appearing a single time and about 0.34% taken by the ten largest. The material sequenced was naive CD4+ T cells sorted from blood. The receptors derive from a man younger than 45 in good health. CDR3s include the opening cysteine and the closing phenylalanine or tryptophan. The D gene is left open where the match is weak.

D	V	CDR3
.	TRBV5-1	CASSTPPNNEQFF
.	TRBV5-1	CASSLGPYNEQFF
TRBD2	TRBV6-1	CASSGSGIVYEQYF
.	TRBV7-9	CASSLELGVSYEQYF
.	TRBV19	CASSVTGTQFYEQYF
.	TRBV5-6	CASSLDLNEQFF
.	TRBV5-4	CASSFGRERSTGELFF
.	TRBV7-9	CASSSLAASEQYF
.	TRBV27	CASQKAGQNTEAFF
.	TRBV2	CASSGRRTSRHEQYF
.	TRBV29-1	CSVERAVGAGTEAFF
.	TRBV11-2	CATRRGSVVWETQYF
TRBD1	TRBV5-1	CASSLGGQKSYEQYF
.	TRBV10-1	CQEGGRGWYEQYF
.	TRBV21-1	CASSSSGRQETQYF
.	TRBV6-5	CASSLRGSYEQYF
TRBD1	TRBV15	CATSIKTGGKNEQYF
.	TRBV10-3	CAISKATNEKLFF
.	TRBV7-9	CASSLAPYEQYF
.	TRBV5-1	CASSLGAEQYF
.	TRBV18	CASSPGGSSSYEQYF
.	TRBV5-1	CASSLGGPRRETQYF
TRBD1	TRBV29-1	CSVLKGQGNSEAFF
TRBD2	TRBV7-9	CASSSPQTSGAYEQYF
.	TRBV30	CAWRDGYGYTF
.	TRBV28	CASRPDRYQPQHF
.	TRBV5-1	CASSYGPPNQPQHF
TRBD2	TRBV15	CATSRVLAGYEQYF
TRBD1	TRBV6-6	CASSAPRDRPHEQYF
TRBD2	TRBV5-1	CASSLVPSGRRWETQYF
TRBD1	TRBV5-6	CASSLRDRTSDTQYF